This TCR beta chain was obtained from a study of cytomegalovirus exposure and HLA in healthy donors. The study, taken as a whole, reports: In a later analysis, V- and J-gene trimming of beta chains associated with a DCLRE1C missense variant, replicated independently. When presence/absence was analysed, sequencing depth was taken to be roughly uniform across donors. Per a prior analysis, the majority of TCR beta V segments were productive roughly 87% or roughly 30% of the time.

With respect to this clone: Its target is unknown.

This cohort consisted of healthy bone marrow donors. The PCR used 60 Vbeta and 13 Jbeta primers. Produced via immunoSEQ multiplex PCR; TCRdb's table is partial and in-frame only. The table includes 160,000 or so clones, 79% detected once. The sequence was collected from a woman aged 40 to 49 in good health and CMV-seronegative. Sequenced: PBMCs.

CDR3 nucleotide sequence: TGTGCCAGCAGCGTCGTAGCGAGATATTTCACAGATACGCAGTATTTT. Translation gives CASSVVARYFTDTQYF. The J gene is TRBJ2-3, the V gene TRBV7-2; a weak D match, TRBD2 (5 bases). Trimming cost V 5 bases and J 2 bases, with 17 bases left between them. Germline lookup yields CDR1 SGHTA and CDR2 FQGNSA. This CDR3 is built from 16 residues. Based on the CDR3 plus reference TRBV7-2 and TRBJ2-3, the full variable domain is GAGVSQSPSNKVTEKGKDVELRCDPISGHTALYWYRQSLGQGLEFLIYFQGNSAPDKSGLPSDRFSAERTGGSVSTLTIQRTQQEDSAVYLCASSVVARYFTDTQYFGPGTRLTVL.